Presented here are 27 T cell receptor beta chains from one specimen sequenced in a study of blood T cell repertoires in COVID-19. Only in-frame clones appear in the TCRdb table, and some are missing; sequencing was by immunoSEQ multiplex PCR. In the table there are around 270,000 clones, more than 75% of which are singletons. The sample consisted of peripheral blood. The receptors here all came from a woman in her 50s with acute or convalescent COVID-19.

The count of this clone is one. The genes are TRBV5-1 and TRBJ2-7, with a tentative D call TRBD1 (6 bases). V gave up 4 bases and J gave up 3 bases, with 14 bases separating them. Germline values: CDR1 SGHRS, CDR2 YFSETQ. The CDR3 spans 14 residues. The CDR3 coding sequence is TGCGCCAGCAGCCAACAGGGCCCCGGCTACGAGCAGTACTTC. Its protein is CASSQQGPGYEQYF.

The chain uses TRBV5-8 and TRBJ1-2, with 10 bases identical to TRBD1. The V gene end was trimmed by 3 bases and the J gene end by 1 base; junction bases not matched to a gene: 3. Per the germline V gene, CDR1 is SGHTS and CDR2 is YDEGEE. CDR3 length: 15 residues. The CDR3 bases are TGTGCCAGCAGCTGGGGGACAGGGGATAACTATGGCTACACCTTC. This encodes CASSWGTGDNYGYTF.

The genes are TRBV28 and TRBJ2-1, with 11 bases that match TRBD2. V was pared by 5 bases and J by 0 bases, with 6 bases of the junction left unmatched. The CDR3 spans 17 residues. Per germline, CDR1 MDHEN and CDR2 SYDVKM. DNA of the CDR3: TGTGCCAGCAGTACCTCTAGCGGGAGGCACTCCTACAATGAGCAGTTCTTC. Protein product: CASSTSSGRHSYNEQFF.

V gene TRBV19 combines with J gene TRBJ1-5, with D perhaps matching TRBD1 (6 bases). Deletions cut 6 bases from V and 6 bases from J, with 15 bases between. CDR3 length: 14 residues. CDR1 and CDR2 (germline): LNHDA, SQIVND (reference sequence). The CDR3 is CASRYRDYGQPQHF. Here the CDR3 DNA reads TGTGCCAGTAGGTACAGGGATTACGGTCAGCCCCAGCATTTT.

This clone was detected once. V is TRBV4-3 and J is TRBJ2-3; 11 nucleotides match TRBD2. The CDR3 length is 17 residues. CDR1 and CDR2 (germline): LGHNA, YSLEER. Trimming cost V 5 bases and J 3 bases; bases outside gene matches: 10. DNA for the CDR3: TGCGCCAGCAGCTTCACTAGCGGGAGAGGTGTGACAGATACGCAGTATTTT. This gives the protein CASSFTSGRGVTDTQYF.

The DNA of the CDR3 is TGTGCCAGCAGCGCCTATGGACTAGCGGGAGTCTTTTCTGGTGAGCAGTTCTTC. Encoded protein: CASSAYGLAGVFSGEQFF. The chain has TRBV5-4 and TRBJ2-1, with 13 bases fitting TRBD2. Germline CDR1 SGHNT, CDR2 YYREEE (reference sequence). J gave up 9 bases and V 4 bases, and 16 bases lay outside the gene matches. This CDR3 spans 18 amino acids.

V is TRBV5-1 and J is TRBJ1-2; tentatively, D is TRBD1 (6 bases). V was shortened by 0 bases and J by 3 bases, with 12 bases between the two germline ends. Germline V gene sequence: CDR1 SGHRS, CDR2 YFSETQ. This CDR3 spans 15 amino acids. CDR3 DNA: TGCGCCAGCAGCTTGGTGCCCAGGGGCGACTATGGCTACACCTTC. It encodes CASSLVPRGDYGYTF.

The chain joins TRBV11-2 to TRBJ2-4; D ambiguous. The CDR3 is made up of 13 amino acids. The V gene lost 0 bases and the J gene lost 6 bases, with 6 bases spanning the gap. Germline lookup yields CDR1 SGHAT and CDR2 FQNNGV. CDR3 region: CASSLDSLNIQYF. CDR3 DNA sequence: TGTGCCAGCAGCTTAGATTCCCTAAACATTCAGTACTTC.

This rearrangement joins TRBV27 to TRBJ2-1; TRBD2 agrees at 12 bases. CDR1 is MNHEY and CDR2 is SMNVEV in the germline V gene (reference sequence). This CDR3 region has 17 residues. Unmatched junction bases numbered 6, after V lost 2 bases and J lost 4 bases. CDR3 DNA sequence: TGTGCCAGCAGTTTACGACTAGCGGGAGTAGTATACAATGAGCAGTTCTTC. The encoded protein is CASSLRLAGVVYNEQFF.

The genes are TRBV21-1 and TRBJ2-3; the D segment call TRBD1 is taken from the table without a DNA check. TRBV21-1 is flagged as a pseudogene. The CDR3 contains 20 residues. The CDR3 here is CASSNWRDRGTSPSTDTQYF. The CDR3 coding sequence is TGTGCCAGCAGCAATTGGAGGGACAGGGGAACCAGTCCTAGCACAGATACGCAGTATTTT.

The CDR3 coding sequence is TGTGCCAGCAGCCAAGGTGGTTCGACAGGTTCGAACACTGAAGCTTTCTTT. This encodes CASSQGGSTGSNTEAFF. The chain combines TRBV3-1 (or the pseudogene TRBV3-2) with TRBJ1-1, with D possibly being TRBD1 (6 bases). Deletions cut 1 base from V and 1 base from J, with 16 bases between. The CDR3 runs to 17 residues. Germline CDR1 is LGHDT and CDR2 is YNNKEL (reference sequence).

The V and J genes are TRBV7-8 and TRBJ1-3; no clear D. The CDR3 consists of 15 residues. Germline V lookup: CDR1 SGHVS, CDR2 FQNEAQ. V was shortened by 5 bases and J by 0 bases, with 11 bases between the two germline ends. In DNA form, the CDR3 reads TGTGCCAGCAGCCCCCGACGGGACTCTGGAAACACCATATATTTT. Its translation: CASSPRRDSGNTIYF. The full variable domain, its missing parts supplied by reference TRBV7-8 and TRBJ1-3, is GAGVSQSPRYKVAKRGQDVALRCDPISGHVSLFWYQQALGQGPEFLTYFQNEAQLDKSGLPSDRFFAERPEGSVSTLKIQRTQQEDSAVYLCASSPRRDSGNTIYFGEGSWLTVV.

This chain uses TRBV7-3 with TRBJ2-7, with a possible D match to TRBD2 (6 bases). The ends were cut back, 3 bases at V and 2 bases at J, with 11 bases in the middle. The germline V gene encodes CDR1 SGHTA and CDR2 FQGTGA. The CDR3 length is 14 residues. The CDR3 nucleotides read TGTGCCAGCAGCTTCGGGGGAAAGCCCTACGAGCAGTACTTC. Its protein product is CASSFGGKPYEQYF.

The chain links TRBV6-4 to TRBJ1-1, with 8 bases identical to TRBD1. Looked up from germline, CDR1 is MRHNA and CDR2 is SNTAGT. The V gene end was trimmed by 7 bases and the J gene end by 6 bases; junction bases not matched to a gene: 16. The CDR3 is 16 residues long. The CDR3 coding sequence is TGTGCCAGCACCCTAAGGGGCAGGGGGCGTTTGGCTGAAGCTTTCTTT. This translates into CASTLRGRGRLAEAFF.

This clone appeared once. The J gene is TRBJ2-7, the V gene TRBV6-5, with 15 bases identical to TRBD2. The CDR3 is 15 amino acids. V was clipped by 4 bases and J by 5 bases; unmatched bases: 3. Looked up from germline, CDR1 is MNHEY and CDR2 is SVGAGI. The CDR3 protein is CASSFGLAGGDEQYF. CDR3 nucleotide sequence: TGTGCCAGCAGTTTCGGACTAGCGGGAGGGGACGAGCAGTACTTC.

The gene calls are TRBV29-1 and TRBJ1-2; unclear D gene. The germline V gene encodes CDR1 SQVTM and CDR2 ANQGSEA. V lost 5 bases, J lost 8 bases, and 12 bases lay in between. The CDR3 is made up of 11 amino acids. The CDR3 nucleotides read TGCAGCGTTAGTGCAGGTGGAGGCTACACCTTC. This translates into CSVSAGGGYTF.

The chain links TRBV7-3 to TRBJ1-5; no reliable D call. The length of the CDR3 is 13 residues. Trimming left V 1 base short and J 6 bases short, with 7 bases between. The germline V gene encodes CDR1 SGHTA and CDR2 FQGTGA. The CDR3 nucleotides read TGTGCCAGCAGCTTAAGTCCTTTTCAGCCCCAGCATTTT. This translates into CASSLSPFQPQHF.

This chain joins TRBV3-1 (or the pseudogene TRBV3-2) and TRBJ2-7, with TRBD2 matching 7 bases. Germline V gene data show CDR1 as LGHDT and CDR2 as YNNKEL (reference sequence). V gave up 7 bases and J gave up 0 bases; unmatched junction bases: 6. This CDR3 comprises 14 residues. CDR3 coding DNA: TGTGCCAGCACCCGCGGCGGGAGCTCCTACGAGCAGTACTTC. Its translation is CASTRGGSSYEQYF.

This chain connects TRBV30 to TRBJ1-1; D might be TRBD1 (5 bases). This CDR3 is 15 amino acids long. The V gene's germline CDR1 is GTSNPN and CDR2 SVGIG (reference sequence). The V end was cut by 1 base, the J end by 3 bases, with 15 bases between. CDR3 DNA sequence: TGTGCCTGGAGTGAACCAGCCAGGGCATACACTGAAGCTTTCTTT. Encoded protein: CAWSEPARAYTEAFF. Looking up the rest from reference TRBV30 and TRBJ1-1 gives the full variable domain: SQTIHQWPATLVQPVGSPLSLECTVEGTSNPNLYWYRQAAGRGLQLLFYSVGIGQISSEVPQNLSASRPQDRQFILSSKKLLLSDSGFYLCAWSEPARAYTEAFFGQGTRLTVV.

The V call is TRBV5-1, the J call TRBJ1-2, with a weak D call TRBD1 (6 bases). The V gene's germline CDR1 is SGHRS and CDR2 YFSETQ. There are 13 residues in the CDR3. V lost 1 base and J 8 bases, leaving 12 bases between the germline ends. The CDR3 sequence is CASSLTQGGGYTF. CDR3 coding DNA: TGCGCCAGCAGCTTGACCCAAGGGGGAGGCTACACCTTC.

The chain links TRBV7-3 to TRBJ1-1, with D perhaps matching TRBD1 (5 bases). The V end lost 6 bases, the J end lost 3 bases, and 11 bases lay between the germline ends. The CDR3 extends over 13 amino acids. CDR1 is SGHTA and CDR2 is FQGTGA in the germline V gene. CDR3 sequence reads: CASRKRGDTEAFF. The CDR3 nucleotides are TGTGCCAGCAGGAAAAGGGGTGACACTGAAGCTTTCTTT.

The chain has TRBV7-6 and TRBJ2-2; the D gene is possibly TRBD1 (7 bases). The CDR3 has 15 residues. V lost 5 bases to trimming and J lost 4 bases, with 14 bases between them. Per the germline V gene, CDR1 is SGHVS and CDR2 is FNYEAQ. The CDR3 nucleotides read TGTGCCAGCAGCCACGTCCAGGGGGGCACCGGGGAGCTGTTTTTT. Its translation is CASSHVQGGTGELFF.

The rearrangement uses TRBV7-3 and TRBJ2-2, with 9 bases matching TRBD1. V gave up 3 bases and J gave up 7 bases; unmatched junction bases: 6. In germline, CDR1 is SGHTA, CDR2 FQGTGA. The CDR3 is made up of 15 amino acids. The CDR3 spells CASSLMGQGGGELFF. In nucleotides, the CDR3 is TGTGCCAGCAGCTTGATGGGACAGGGCGGCGGGGAGCTGTTTTTT. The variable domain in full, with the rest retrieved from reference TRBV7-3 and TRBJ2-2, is GAGVSQTPSNKVTEKGKYVELRCDPISGHTALYWYRQSLGQGPEFLIYFQGTGAADDSGLPNDRFFAVRPEGSVSTLKIQRTERGDSAVYLCASSLMGQGGGELFFGEGSRLTVL.

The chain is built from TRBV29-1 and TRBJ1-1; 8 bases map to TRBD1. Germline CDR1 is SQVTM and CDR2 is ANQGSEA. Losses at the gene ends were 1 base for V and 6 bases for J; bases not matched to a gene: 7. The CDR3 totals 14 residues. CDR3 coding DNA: TGCAGCGTTGAAGTTCTCGGGACAGGTTCTGAAGCTTTCTTT. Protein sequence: CSVEVLGTGSEAFF.

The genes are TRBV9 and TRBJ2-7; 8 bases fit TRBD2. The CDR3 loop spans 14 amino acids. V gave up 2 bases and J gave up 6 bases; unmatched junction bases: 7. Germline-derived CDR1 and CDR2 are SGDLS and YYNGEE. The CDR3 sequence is CASSVKAGAIEQYF. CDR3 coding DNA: TGTGCCAGCAGCGTTAAAGCGGGAGCGATCGAGCAGTACTTC.

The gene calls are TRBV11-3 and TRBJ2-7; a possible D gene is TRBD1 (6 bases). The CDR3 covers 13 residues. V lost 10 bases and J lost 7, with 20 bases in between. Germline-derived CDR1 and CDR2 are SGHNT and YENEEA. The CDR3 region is CATTETGIPEQYF. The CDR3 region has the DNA TGTGCCACCACGGAAACAGGGATACCTGAGCAGTACTTC.

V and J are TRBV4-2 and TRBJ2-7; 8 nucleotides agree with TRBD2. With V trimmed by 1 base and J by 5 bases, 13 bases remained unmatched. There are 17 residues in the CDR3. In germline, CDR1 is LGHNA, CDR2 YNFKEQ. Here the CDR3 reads CASSQAGSGLALHEQYF. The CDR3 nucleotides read TGTGCCAGCAGCCAAGCGGGGTCTGGACTAGCTCTACACGAGCAGTACTTC.